The next 9 T cell receptor beta chains were all read from a single sample in a study of shared clonotypes between healthy human individuals. Some clones are missing from TCRdb's copy, which holds only in-frame ones; the method was immunoSEQ multiplex PCR. In the table there are hundreds of thousands of clones, almost 97% of which are singletons. The sample was naive CD4+ T cells sorted from blood. The sample's subset: CD45RA+ positively selected. These receptors all come from a woman aged 25 to 45 in good health.

The genes are TRBV2 and TRBJ2-7, with 8 bases fitting TRBD2. The germline gives CDR1 SNHLY, CDR2 FYNNEI. Trimming removed 7 bases from V and 1 base from J; junction bases left unmatched: 6. The CDR3 has 14 residues. The CDR3: CASTPAGVSYEQYF. CDR3 nucleotides: TGTGCCAGCACCCCAGCGGGAGTATCCTACGAGCAGTACTTC.

The chain uses TRBV15 and TRBJ2-7, with 9 bases that match TRBD2. The CDR3 loop spans 13 amino acids. Germline V lookup: CDR1 LNHNV, CDR2 YYDKDF (reference sequence). V shed 4 bases and J 5 bases; nucleotides not matched to a gene: 3. CDR3 protein: CATSTLAGHEQYF. The CDR3 bases are TGTGCCACCAGCACACTAGCGGGCCACGAGCAGTACTTC.

V usage is TRBV5-1 and J usage is TRBJ1-4; perhaps TRBD1 as D (5 bases). The germline V gene encodes CDR1 SGHRS and CDR2 YFSETQ. CDR3 size: 16 residues. V was trimmed by 2 bases and J by 1 base, leaving 12 bases between them. Here the CDR3 reads CASSLTRGRTNEKLFF. The CDR3 coding sequence is TGCGCCAGCAGCTTAACGAGGGGAAGAACTAATGAAAAACTGTTTTTT.

The V and J genes are TRBV6-6 and TRBJ1-2; D ambiguous. The CDR3 runs to 12 residues. Trimming removed 0 bases from V and 2 bases from J, with 1 base in between. Germline V CDR1 and CDR2: MNHNY, SVGAGI (reference sequence). The CDR3 reads CASSYSNYGYTF. CDR3 DNA sequence: TGTGCCAGCAGTTACTCGAACTATGGCTACACCTTC.

The genes are TRBV29-1 and TRBJ1-2, with a possible D match to TRBD1 (5 bases). The CDR3 runs 16 residues. V dropped 5 bases and J dropped 2 bases, with 21 bases sitting between them. Germline CDR1 and CDR2: SQVTM and ANQGSEA. In DNA form, the CDR3 reads TGCAGCGTTAAAAAAGGGGAAAGGATAGAAAACTATGGCTACACCTTC. Translation: CSVKKGERIENYGYTF.

This clone was observed once. The rearrangement joins TRBV28 to TRBJ2-1; D uncertain. The CDR3 runs 13 residues. V shed 2 bases and J shed 7 bases, with 9 bases lying between them. Germline CDR1 MDHEN, CDR2 SYDVKM. CDR3 DNA sequence: TGTGCCAGCAGTTTAAGGGCTCCAAATGAGCAGTTCTTC. Amino acids: CASSLRAPNEQFF.

In its sample, this clone was seen once. This chain uses TRBV18 with TRBJ2-7; 13 nucleotides line up with TRBD2. The V gene end was trimmed by 3 bases and the J gene end by 1 base; junction bases not matched to a gene: 3. Germline CDR1 reads KGHSH; CDR2 reads LQKENI. The CDR3 contains 16 residues. CDR3 nucleotide sequence: TGTGCCAGCTCACCCCGACTAGCGGGAGGTTCCTACGAGCAGTACTTC. Its protein is CASSPRLAGGSYEQYF.

This chain connects TRBV6-6 to TRBJ2-7; 8 nucleotides match TRBD1. With 5 bases clipped from V and 7 bases from J, the junction kept 10 bases outside the gene matches. CDR3 length: 14 amino acids. Germline lookup yields CDR1 MNHNY and CDR2 SVGAGI (reference sequence). CDR3 in DNA: TGTGCCAGCAGTCCCGACAGGGGTGGACGAGAGCAGTACTTC. This gives the protein CASSPDRGGREQYF.

The CDR3 spells CASSQEKPGETWRNQPQHF. The CDR3 nucleotides read TGCGCCAGCAGCCAAGAGAAACCCGGGGAAACTTGGCGCAATCAGCCCCAGCATTTT. V is TRBV4-1 and J is TRBJ1-5, with no clear D. Germline values: CDR1 MGHRA, CDR2 YSYEKL. With 0 bases removed from V and 2 bases from J, the gap between germline ends came to 20 bases. This CDR3 contains 19 residues.